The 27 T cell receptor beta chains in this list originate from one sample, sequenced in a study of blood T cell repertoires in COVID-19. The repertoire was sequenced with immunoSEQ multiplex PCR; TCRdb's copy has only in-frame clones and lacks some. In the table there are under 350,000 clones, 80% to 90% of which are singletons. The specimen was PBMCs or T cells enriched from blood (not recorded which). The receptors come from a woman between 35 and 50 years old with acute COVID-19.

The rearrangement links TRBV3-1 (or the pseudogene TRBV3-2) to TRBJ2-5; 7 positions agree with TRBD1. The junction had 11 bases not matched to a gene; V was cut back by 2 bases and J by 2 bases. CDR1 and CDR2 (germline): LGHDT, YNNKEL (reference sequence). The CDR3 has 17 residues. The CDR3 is CASSQRVWVGQQETQYF. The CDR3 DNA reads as TGTGCCAGCAGCCAACGGGTGTGGGTGGGACAGCAAGAGACCCAGTACTTC.

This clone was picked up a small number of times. The CDR3 loop reads CASSRTGELFF. The CDR3, as DNA: TGTGCCAGCAGCCGGACCGGGGAGCTGTTTTTT. The rearrangement uses TRBV7-9 and TRBJ2-2; no clear D gene. The CDR3 spans 11 residues. The V and J ends lost 5 bases and 5 bases respectively, with 3 bases between them. The germline gives CDR1 SEHNR, CDR2 FQNEAQ (reference sequence).

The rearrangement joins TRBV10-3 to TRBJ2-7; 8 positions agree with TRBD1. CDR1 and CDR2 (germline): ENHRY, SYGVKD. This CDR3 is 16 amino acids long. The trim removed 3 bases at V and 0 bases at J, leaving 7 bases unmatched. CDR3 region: CAISDVLQGVSYEQYF. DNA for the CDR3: TGTGCCATCAGTGACGTCCTACAGGGGGTCTCCTACGAGCAGTACTTC.

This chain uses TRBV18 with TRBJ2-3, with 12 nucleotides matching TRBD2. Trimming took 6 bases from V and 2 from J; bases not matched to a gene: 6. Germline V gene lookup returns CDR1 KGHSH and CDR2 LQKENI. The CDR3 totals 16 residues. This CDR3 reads CASSRLAGDLTDTQYF. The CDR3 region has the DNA TGTGCCAGCTCTCGACTAGCGGGGGACCTCACAGATACGCAGTATTTT.

CDR3 sequence (DNA): TGTGCCAGTAGTCTGCGACTGGGACAGGGTAACACTGAAGCTTTCTTT. Translating gives CASSLRLGQGNTEAFF. The rearrangement links TRBV19 to TRBJ1-1; 9 bases are shared with TRBD1. Germline CDR1 LNHDA, CDR2 SQIVND (reference sequence). CDR3 length: 16 amino acids. Germline trimming cut 5 bases from V and 2 bases from J; bases unmatched to any gene: 9.

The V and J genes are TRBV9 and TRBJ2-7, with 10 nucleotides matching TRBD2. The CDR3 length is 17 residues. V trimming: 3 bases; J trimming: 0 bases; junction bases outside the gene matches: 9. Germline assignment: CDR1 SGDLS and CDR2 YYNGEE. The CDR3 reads CASSEGDGLAASYEQYF. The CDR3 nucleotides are TGTGCCAGCAGCGAGGGGGACGGACTAGCGGCCTCCTACGAGCAGTACTTC.

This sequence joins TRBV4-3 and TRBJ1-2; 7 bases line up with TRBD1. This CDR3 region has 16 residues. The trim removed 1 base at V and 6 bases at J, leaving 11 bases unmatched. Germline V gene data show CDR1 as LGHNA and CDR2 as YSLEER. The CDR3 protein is CASSQGEDRLGDGYTF. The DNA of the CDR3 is TGCGCCAGCAGCCAAGGCGAGGACAGGCTCGGGGATGGCTACACCTTC.

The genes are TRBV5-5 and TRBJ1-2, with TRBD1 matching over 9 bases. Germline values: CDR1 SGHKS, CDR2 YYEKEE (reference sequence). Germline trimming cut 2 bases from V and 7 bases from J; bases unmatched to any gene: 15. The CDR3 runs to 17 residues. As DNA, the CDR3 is TGTGCCAGCAGCTTAGCTCAACAGGGGGCGATCTTAGTTGGCTACACCTTC. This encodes CASSLAQQGAILVGYTF.

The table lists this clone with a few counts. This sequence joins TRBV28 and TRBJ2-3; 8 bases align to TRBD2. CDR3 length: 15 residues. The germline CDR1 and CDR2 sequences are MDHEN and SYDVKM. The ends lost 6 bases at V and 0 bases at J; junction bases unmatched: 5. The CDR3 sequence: CASRDVAGSTDTQYF. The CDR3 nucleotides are TGTGCCAGCAGGGATGTAGCGGGGAGCACAGATACGCAGTATTTT.

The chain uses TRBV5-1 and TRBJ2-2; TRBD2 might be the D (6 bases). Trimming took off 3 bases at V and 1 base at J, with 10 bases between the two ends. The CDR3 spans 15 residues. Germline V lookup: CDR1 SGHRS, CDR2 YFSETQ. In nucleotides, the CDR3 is TGCGCCAGCAGCTGGGACTCTCTGAACACCGGGGAGCTGTTTTTT. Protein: CASSWDSLNTGELFF.

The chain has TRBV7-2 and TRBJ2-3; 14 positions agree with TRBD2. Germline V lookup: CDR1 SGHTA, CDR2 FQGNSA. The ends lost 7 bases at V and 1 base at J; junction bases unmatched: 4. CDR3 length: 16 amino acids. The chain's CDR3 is CASNLGLAGGTDTQYF. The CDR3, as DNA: TGTGCCAGCAATTTGGGACTAGCGGGAGGCACAGATACGCAGTATTTT.

For the CDR3, the DNA is TGTGCCAGCAGCGTTCCCGCGCAGGGGCAAGGTGAAAAACTGTTTTTT. This translates into CASSVPAQGQGEKLFF. This chain joins TRBV7-9 and TRBJ1-4, with a weak D call TRBD1 (6 bases). Deletions cut 5 bases from V and 7 bases from J, with 20 bases between. The CDR3 length is 16 residues. Germline V gene sequence: CDR1 SEHNR, CDR2 FQNEAQ (reference sequence).

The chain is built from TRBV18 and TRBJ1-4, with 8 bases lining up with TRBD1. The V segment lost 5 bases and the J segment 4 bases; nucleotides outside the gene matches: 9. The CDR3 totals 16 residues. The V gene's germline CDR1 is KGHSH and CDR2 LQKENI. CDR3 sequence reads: CASSSTGQGLNEKLFF. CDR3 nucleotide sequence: TGTGCCAGCTCATCGACCGGACAGGGTCTTAATGAAAAACTGTTTTTT.

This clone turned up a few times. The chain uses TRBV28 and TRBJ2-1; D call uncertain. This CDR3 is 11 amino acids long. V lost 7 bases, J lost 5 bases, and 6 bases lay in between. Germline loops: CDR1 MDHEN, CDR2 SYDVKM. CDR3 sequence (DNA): TGTGCCAGCACCTTTGACAATGAGCAGTTCTTC. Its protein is CASTFDNEQFF.

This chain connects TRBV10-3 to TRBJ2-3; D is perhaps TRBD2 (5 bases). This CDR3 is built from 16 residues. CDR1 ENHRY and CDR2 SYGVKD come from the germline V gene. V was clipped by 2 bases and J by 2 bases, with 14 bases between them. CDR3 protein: CAISEGSSRNTDTQYF. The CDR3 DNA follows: TGTGCCATCAGTGAGGGGAGTAGCAGGAACACAGATACGCAGTATTTT.

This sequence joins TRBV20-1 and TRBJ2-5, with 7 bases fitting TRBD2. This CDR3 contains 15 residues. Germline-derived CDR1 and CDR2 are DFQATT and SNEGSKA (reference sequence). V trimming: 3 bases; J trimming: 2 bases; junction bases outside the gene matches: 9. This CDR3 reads CSASPLAEKQETQYF. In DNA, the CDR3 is TGCAGTGCTAGTCCTCTAGCGGAAAAGCAAGAGACCCAGTACTTC.

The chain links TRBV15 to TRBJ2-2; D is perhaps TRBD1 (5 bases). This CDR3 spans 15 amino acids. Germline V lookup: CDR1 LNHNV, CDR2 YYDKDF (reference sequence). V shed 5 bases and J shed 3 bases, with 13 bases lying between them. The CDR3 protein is CATSWEQVDTGELFF. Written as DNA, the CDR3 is TGTGCCACCAGCTGGGAACAGGTGGACACCGGGGAGCTGTTTTTT. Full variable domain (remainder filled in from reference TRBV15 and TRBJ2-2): DAMVIQNPRYQVTQFGKPVTLSCSQTLNHNVMYWYQQKSSQAPKLLFHYYDKDFNNEADTPDNFQSRRPNTSFCFLDIRSPGLGDTAMYLCATSWEQVDTGELFFGEGSRLTVL.

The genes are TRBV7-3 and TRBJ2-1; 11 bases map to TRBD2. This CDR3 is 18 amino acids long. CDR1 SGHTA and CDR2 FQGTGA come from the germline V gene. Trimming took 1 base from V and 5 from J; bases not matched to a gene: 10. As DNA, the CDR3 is TGTGCCAGCAGCTTAAAGGGTCCCGGGACTAGCGGAAACAATGAGCAGTTCTTC. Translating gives CASSLKGPGTSGNNEQFF.

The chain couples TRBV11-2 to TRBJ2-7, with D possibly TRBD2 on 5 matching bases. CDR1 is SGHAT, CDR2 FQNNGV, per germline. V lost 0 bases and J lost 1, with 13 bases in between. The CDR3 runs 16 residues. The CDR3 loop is CASSLDSGSKSYEQYF. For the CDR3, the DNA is TGTGCCAGCAGCTTAGATTCGGGGTCTAAATCCTACGAGCAGTACTTC.

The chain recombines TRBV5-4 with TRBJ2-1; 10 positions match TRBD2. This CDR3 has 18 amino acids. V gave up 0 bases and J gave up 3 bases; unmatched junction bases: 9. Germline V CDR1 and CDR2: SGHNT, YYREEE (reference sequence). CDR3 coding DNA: TGTGCCAGCAGCTTGGCCATAGAGCGGGGGGGCCGCTACAATGAGCAGTTCTTC. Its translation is CASSLAIERGGRYNEQFF.

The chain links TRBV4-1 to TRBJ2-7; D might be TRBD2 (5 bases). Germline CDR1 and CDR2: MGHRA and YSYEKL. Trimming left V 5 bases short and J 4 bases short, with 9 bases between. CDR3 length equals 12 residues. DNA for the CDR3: TGCGCCAGCAGCGAGGACTTGTACGAGCAGTACTTC. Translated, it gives CASSEDLYEQYF.

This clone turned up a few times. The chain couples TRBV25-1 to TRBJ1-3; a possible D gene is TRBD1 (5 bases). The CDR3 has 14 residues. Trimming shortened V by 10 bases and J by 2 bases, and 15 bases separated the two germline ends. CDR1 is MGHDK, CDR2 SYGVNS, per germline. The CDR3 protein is CATQDAGAGNTIYF. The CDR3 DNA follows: TGTGCCACCCAAGATGCGGGGGCTGGAAACACCATATATTTT.

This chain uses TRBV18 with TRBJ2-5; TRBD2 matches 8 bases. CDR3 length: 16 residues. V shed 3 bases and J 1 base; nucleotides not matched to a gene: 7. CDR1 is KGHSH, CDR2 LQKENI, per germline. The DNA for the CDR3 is TGTGCCAGCTCACCCGCCGGACTAGCCCCCCAAGAGACCCAGTACTTC. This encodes CASSPAGLAPQETQYF.

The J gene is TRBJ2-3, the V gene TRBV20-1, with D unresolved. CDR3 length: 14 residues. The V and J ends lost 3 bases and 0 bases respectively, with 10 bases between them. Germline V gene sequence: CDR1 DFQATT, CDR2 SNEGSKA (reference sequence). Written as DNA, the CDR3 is TGCAGTGCTAGTCACTCACCTAGCACAGATACGCAGTATTTT. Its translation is CSASHSPSTDTQYF.

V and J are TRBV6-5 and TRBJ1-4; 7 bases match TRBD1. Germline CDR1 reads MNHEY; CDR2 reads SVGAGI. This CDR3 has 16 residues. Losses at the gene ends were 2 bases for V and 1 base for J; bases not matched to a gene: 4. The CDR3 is CASSYEQGRTNEKLFF. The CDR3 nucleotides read TGTGCCAGCAGTTACGAACAGGGGCGAACTAATGAAAAACTGTTTTTT.

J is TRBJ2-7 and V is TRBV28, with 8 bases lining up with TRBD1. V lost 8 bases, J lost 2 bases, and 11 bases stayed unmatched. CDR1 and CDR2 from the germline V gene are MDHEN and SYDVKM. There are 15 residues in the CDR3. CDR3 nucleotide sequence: TGTGCCAGCGCCCCCTCAGGACAGGGAGCCTACGAGCAGTACTTC. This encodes CASAPSGQGAYEQYF.

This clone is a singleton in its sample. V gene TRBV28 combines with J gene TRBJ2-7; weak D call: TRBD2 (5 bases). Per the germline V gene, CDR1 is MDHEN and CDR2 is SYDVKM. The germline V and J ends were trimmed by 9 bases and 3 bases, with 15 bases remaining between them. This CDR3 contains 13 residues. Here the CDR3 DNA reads TGTGCCAGTCAATCGGGGTACCTCTACGAGCAGTACTTC. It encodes CASQSGYLYEQYF.